These T cell receptor beta chains were read from a single sample in a study of shared clonotypes between healthy human individuals. The table came from immunoSEQ multiplex PCR; TCRdb's copy has only in-frame clones and leaves some out. Counted here are hundreds of thousands of clones, around 77% occurring once; the ten biggest clones make up 9.5% to 15%. Specimen: PBMCs. The receptors were gathered from a woman in her forties in good health. Some clones in this sample may be carry-over from other donors' samples. CDR3s include the opening cysteine and the closing phenylalanine or tryptophan. The D gene is left open where the match is weak. Rows may omit the clone size; those that give it use once, few, many or a size class.

clone_size: .; j_call: TRBJ2-3; v_call: TRBV28; d_call: .; cdr3_aa: CASSLGGHSNTQYF; cdr3_nt: TGTGCCAGCAGTTTAGGAGGGCATTCGAATACGCAGTATTTT
clone_size: .; j_call: TRBJ1-4; v_call: TRBV30; d_call: TRBD1; cdr3_aa: CAWRGDSANEKLFF; cdr3_nt: TGTGCCTGGAGGGGGGACAGCGCGAATGAAAAACTGTTTTTT
clone_size: .; j_call: TRBJ2-5; v_call: TRBV18; d_call: .; cdr3_aa: CASSPSAQETQYF; cdr3_nt: TGTGCCAGCTCACCATCGGCCCAAGAGACCCAGTACTTC
clone_size: .; j_call: TRBJ2-3; v_call: TRBV9; d_call: .; cdr3_aa: CASSVGGRERDTQYF; cdr3_nt: TGTGCCAGCAGCGTAGGAGGGAGAGAGAGAGATACGCAGTATTTT
clone_size: .; j_call: TRBJ2-7; v_call: TRBV13; d_call: TRBD2; cdr3_aa: CASSHARHKPGLAGGQAGEQYF; cdr3_nt: TGTGCCAGCAGCCACGCGAGGCACAAACCGGGACTAGCGGGAGGACAAGCGGGTGAGCAGTACTTC
clone_size: .; j_call: TRBJ2-5; v_call: TRBV6-7; d_call: TRBD2; cdr3_aa: CASTAGGQETQYF; cdr3_nt: TGTGCCAGCACGGCGGGGGGCCAAGAGACCCAGTACTTC
clone_size: .; j_call: TRBJ2-3; v_call: TRBV5-4; d_call: .; cdr3_aa: CASSLGRGSSTDTQYF; cdr3_nt: TGTGCCAGCAGCTTGGGGAGGGGGAGTAGCACAGATACGCAGTATTTT
clone_size: few; j_call: TRBJ1-1; v_call: TRBV19; d_call: .; cdr3_aa: CASNTMNTEAFF; cdr3_nt: TGTGCCAGTAACACCATGAACACTGAAGCTTTCTTT
clone_size: .; j_call: TRBJ2-1; v_call: TRBV5-4; d_call: .; cdr3_aa: CASSTNTYNEQFF; cdr3_nt: TGTGCCAGCTCGACCAACACTTACAATGAGCAGTTCTTC
clone_size: .; j_call: TRBJ1-1; v_call: TRBV11-2; d_call: TRBD1; cdr3_aa: CASSFGQGGHTEAFF; cdr3_nt: TGTGCCAGCAGCTTCGGACAGGGGGGTCACACTGAAGCTTTCTTT
clone_size: .; j_call: TRBJ2-1; v_call: TRBV29-1; d_call: .; cdr3_aa: CSVEGGSINNEQFF; cdr3_nt: TGCAGCGTTGAGGGGGGCAGTATCAACAATGAGCAGTTCTTC
clone_size: few; j_call: TRBJ2-1; v_call: TRBV2; d_call: TRBD2; cdr3_aa: CASTSGNLYNEQFF; cdr3_nt: TGTGCCAGCACCAGCGGGAACCTCTACAATGAGCAGTTCTTC
clone_size: .; j_call: TRBJ2-1; v_call: TRBV10-3; d_call: .; cdr3_aa: CAISRDPLYNEQFF; cdr3_nt: TGTGCCATCAGCCGGGACCCACTTTACAATGAGCAGTTCTTC
clone_size: .; j_call: TRBJ1-2; v_call: TRBV6-4; d_call: .; cdr3_aa: CASSPGLSPGYGYTF; cdr3_nt: TGTGCCAGCAGTCCGGGGTTATCGCCGGGCTATGGCTACACCTTC
clone_size: .; j_call: TRBJ2-7; v_call: TRBV11-2; d_call: .; cdr3_aa: CASSPPGRGGYEQYF; cdr3_nt: TGTGCCAGCAGCCCACCGGGCAGGGGTGGCTACGAGCAGTACTTC
clone_size: .; j_call: TRBJ1-5; v_call: TRBV5-6; d_call: .; cdr3_aa: CASSLDAGGSNQPQHF; cdr3_nt: TGTGCCAGCAGCTTGGATGCAGGCGGGAGCAATCAGCCCCAGCATTTT
clone_size: many; j_call: TRBJ2-2; v_call: TRBV11-2; d_call: TRBD1; cdr3_aa: CASSTGQGTNTGELFF; cdr3_nt: TGTGCCAGCAGCACAGGACAGGGAACGAACACCGGGGAGCTGTTTTTT
clone_size: once; j_call: TRBJ2-1; v_call: TRBV28; d_call: TRBD1; cdr3_aa: CASSRPTGLLFEQFF; cdr3_nt: TGTGCCAGCAGCCGGCCGACAGGGCTACTTTTTGAGCAGTTCTTC
clone_size: few; j_call: TRBJ2-3; v_call: TRBV7-8; d_call: TRBD2; cdr3_aa: CASSSIRGRAWDTQYF; cdr3_nt: TGTGCCAGCAGCTCAATCCGCGGGAGGGCCTGGGATACGCAGTATTTT
clone_size: .; j_call: TRBJ2-7; v_call: TRBV6-1; d_call: TRBD1; cdr3_aa: CASSEGGRQGAYEQYF; cdr3_nt: TGTGCCAGCAGTGAGGGGGGGAGACAGGGGGCCTACGAGCAGTACTTC
clone_size: .; j_call: TRBJ2-7; v_call: TRBV30; d_call: TRBD1; cdr3_aa: CAWSTPPGQEAYEQYF; cdr3_nt: TGTGCCTGGAGTACCCCCCCGGGACAGGAAGCTTACGAGCAGTACTTC
clone_size: many; j_call: TRBJ1-2; v_call: TRBV7-9; d_call: .; cdr3_aa: CASSYPGTASTF; cdr3_nt: TGTGCCAGCAGTTACCCCGGGACTGCCAGCACCTTC
clone_size: .; j_call: TRBJ1-1; v_call: TRBV5-1; d_call: .; cdr3_aa: CASSLETLQGSVNTEAFF; cdr3_nt: TGCGCCAGCAGCTTGGAGACTTTACAGGGCAGCGTGAACACTGAAGCTTTCTTT
clone_size: .; j_call: TRBJ2-7; v_call: TRBV6-1; d_call: .; cdr3_aa: CASSSTPVGTYEQYF; cdr3_nt: TGTGCCAGCAGTTCGACTCCGGTCGGTACCTACGAGCAGTACTTC
clone_size: .; j_call: TRBJ2-2; v_call: TRBV6-6; d_call: .; cdr3_aa: CASTTSQTNTRELFF; cdr3_nt: TGTGCCAGCACCACCTCACAGACCAACACCAGGGAGCTGTTTTTT
clone_size: .; j_call: TRBJ1-5; v_call: TRBV13; d_call: TRBD1; cdr3_aa: CASSPRQGPPLYSNQPQHF; cdr3_nt: TGTGCCAGCAGCCCCCGACAGGGTCCGCCGCTTTATAGCAATCAGCCCCAGCATTTT
clone_size: .; j_call: TRBJ1-5; v_call: TRBV27; d_call: .; cdr3_aa: CASSLQGENQPQHF; cdr3_nt: TGTGCCAGCAGCTTACAGGGCGAAAATCAGCCCCAGCATTTT
clone_size: .; j_call: TRBJ2-3; v_call: TRBV10-3; d_call: TRBD2; cdr3_aa: CAIRREGPTDTQYF; cdr3_nt: TGTGCCATCAGGCGGGAGGGCCCCACAGATACGCAGTATTTT
clone_size: .; j_call: TRBJ2-1; v_call: TRBV7-7; d_call: TRBD1; cdr3_aa: CASSPDRVGEQFF; cdr3_nt: TGTGCTAGCAGCCCGGACAGGGTGGGTGAGCAGTTCTTC
clone_size: .; j_call: TRBJ2-2; v_call: TRBV30; d_call: .; cdr3_aa: CAWRPGTYLTGELFF; cdr3_nt: TGTGCCTGGAGGCCCGGGACATATCTCACCGGGGAGCTGTTTTTT
clone_size: .; j_call: TRBJ1-1; v_call: TRBV6-6; d_call: .; cdr3_aa: CASARDFVSEAFF; cdr3_nt: TGTGCCAGCGCCAGGGATTTCGTCTCTGAAGCTTTCTTT
clone_size: .; j_call: TRBJ2-3; v_call: TRBV28; d_call: .; cdr3_aa: CASSLGFSDTDTQYF; cdr3_nt: TGTGCCAGCAGTTTGGGGTTCTCGGACACAGATACGCAGTATTTT
clone_size: once; j_call: TRBJ1-2; v_call: TRBV7-2; d_call: TRBD1; cdr3_aa: CASSSKTGSGYTF; cdr3_nt: TGTGCCAGCAGTAGCAAGACAGGGAGCGGCTACACCTTC
clone_size: .; j_call: TRBJ2-5; v_call: TRBV4-3; d_call: TRBD2; cdr3_aa: CASSQRTSGQETQYF; cdr3_nt: TGCGCCAGCAGCCAGAGGACTAGCGGGCAAGAGACCCAGTACTTC
clone_size: .; j_call: TRBJ2-3; v_call: TRBV5-1; d_call: TRBD2; cdr3_aa: CASSLGLAGEVWADTQYF; cdr3_nt: TGCGCCAGCAGCTTGGGACTAGCGGGAGAAGTCTGGGCGGATACGCAGTATTTT
clone_size: .; j_call: TRBJ1-1; v_call: TRBV29-1; d_call: .; cdr3_aa: CSVAENTEAFF; cdr3_nt: TGCAGCGTTGCCGAGAACACTGAAGCTTTCTTT
clone_size: .; j_call: TRBJ2-5; v_call: TRBV9; d_call: .; cdr3_aa: CASSVAPVGLETQYF; cdr3_nt: TGTGCCAGCAGCGTAGCTCCAGTCGGGTTGGAGACCCAGTACTTC
clone_size: .; j_call: TRBJ1-3; v_call: TRBV4-3; d_call: TRBD1; cdr3_aa: CASSQVRGRGNTIYF; cdr3_nt: TGCGCCAGCAGCCAAGTCAGGGGGCGAGGAAACACCATATATTTT
clone_size: .; j_call: TRBJ2-7; v_call: TRBV9; d_call: TRBD2; cdr3_aa: CASRVGGLAGREQYF; cdr3_nt: TGTGCCAGCAGAGTAGGTGGACTAGCGGGGCGCGAGCAGTACTTC
clone_size: .; j_call: TRBJ2-7; v_call: TRBV29-1; d_call: .; cdr3_aa: CSVGGASYEQYF; cdr3_nt: TGCAGCGTTGGGGGCGCTTCCTACGAGCAGTACTTC
clone_size: .; j_call: TRBJ2-5; v_call: TRBV7-8; d_call: TRBD1; cdr3_aa: CASSLMTWDRGETQYF; cdr3_nt: TGTGCCAGCAGCCTTATGACATGGGACAGGGGAGAGACCCAGTACTTC
clone_size: .; j_call: TRBJ2-7; v_call: TRBV5-1; d_call: TRBD1; cdr3_aa: CASSLGTGGFSSYEQYF; cdr3_nt: TGCGCCAGCAGCTTGGGGACAGGGGGCTTTAGTTCCTACGAGCAGTACTTC
clone_size: .; j_call: TRBJ2-2; v_call: TRBV7-2; d_call: .; cdr3_aa: CASSLAWLFTGELFF; cdr3_nt: TGTGCCAGCAGCTTAGCTTGGCTCTTCACCGGGGAGCTGTTTTTT
clone_size: .; j_call: TRBJ2-6; v_call: TRBV28; d_call: .; cdr3_aa: CASRPQSGHITAGANVLTF; cdr3_nt: TGTGCCAGCAGACCCCAATCGGGACACATAACGGCTGGGGCCAACGTCCTGACTTTC